The 29 T cell receptor beta chains given below trace back to one sample, sequenced in a study of T cells in localized non-small cell lung cancer. The protocol was immunoSEQ multiplex PCR, while the TCRdb copy is restricted to in-frame clones and leaves out a portion. Of roughly 25,000 clones listed, approximately 83% are singletons. Here the sequenced sample was peripheral blood, taken before any cancer treatment. The receptors stem from a male donor aged 60 or older with stage II squamous cell lung carcinoma.

This clone appeared once. The rearrangement links TRBV6-1 to TRBJ1-2, with TRBD1 matching 10 bases. Germline loops: CDR1 MNHNS, CDR2 SASEGT. With V trimmed by 0 bases and J by 8 bases, 6 bases remained unmatched. There are 15 residues in the CDR3. The CDR3 DNA reads as TGTGCCAGCAGTGAAGCACCTGGGACAGGGGACGGCTACACCTTC. This gives the protein CASSEAPGTGDGYTF.

This chain links TRBV25-1 with TRBJ2-7, with 7 bases fitting TRBD2. This CDR3 spans 14 amino acids. The junction had 6 bases not matched to a gene; V was cut back by 5 bases and J by 2 bases. CDR1 is MGHDK and CDR2 is SYGVNS in the germline V gene. Here the CDR3 DNA reads TGTGCCAGCAGTCGGGAGGCGGGAGCCTACGAGCAGTACTTC. Its protein is CASSREAGAYEQYF.

The chain uses TRBV11-2 and TRBJ1-3; 8 bases are a match to TRBD1. The germline gives CDR1 SGHAT, CDR2 FQNNGV. This CDR3 has 14 amino acids. V lost 5 bases, J lost 1 base, and 1 base stayed unmatched. DNA for the CDR3: TGTGCCAGCAGCCGGACAGGGTCTGGAAACACCATATATTTT. Amino acid sequence: CASSRTGSGNTIYF.

The rearrangement joins TRBV5-5 to TRBJ2-7; TRBD1 is a possible D gene (5 bases). The CDR3 sequence is 14 residues long. V dropped 0 bases and J dropped 6 bases, with 13 bases sitting between them. CDR1 and CDR2 (germline): SGHKS, YYEKEE (reference sequence). The CDR3 region has the DNA TGTGCCAGCAGCTTGGTAGGCAGGGCAAGCGAGCAGTACTTC. Encoded protein: CASSLVGRASEQYF.

This clone has more than one count but fewer than ten. The J gene is TRBJ2-2, the V gene TRBV15; 9 bases map to TRBD2. The CDR3 totals 18 residues. Germline V CDR1 and CDR2: LNHNV, YYDKDF (reference sequence). The V segment lost 6 bases and the J segment 3 bases; nucleotides outside the gene matches: 14. The CDR3 reads CATSPGLATINYTGELFF. The DNA for the CDR3 is TGTGCCACCAGTCCGGGACTAGCCACGATAAATTACACCGGGGAGCTGTTTTTT.

The gene calls are TRBV4-2 and TRBJ1-2, with D uncertain. The CDR3 loop spans 13 amino acids. V shed 0 bases and J shed 5 bases, with 7 bases lying between them. In germline, CDR1 is LGHNA, CDR2 YNFKEQ. The DNA for the CDR3 is TGTGCCAGCAGCCAAGATGAGGGTTATGGCTACACCTTC. Its translation is CASSQDEGYGYTF.

The rearrangement joins TRBV19 to TRBJ1-1; 7 positions agree with TRBD1. The germline CDR1 and CDR2 sequences are LNHDA and SQIVND (reference sequence). The trim removed 5 bases at V and 8 bases at J, leaving 8 bases unmatched. The CDR3 consists of 13 residues. CDR3 amino acids: CASSVTPQGEAFF. Here the CDR3 DNA reads TGTGCCAGTAGTGTGACTCCACAGGGGGAAGCTTTCTTT. Combining the CDR3 with reference TRBV19 and TRBJ1-1 gives the whole variable domain DGGITQSPKYLFRKEGQNVTLSCEQNLNHDAMYWYRQDPGQGLRLIYYSQIVNDFQKGDIAEGYSVSREKKESFPLTVTSAQKNPTAFYLCASSVTPQGEAFFGQGTRLTVV.

The V gene is TRBV6-5, the J gene TRBJ2-5, with TRBD1 matching 7 bases. The CDR3 runs to 13 residues. In germline, CDR1 is MNHEY, CDR2 SVGAGI. V was pared by 4 bases and J by 5 bases, with 4 bases of the junction left unmatched. DNA for the CDR3: TGTGCCAGCAGTTGGACAGGTGGGGAGACCCAGTACTTC. It codes for CASSWTGGETQYF.

The chain links TRBV5-4 to TRBJ2-5; the match to TRBD1 covers 8 bases. Germline V gives CDR1 SGHNT, CDR2 YYREEE (reference sequence). The CDR3 length is 15 residues. V trimming: 2 bases; J trimming: 4 bases; junction bases outside the gene matches: 7. CDR3: CASSLKTGVGETQYF. The DNA for the CDR3 is TGTGCCAGCAGCTTAAAGACAGGGGTGGGAGAGACCCAGTACTTC.

The V call is TRBV19, the J call TRBJ1-3, with D tentatively TRBD1 (5 bases). Trimming took off 3 bases at V and 0 bases at J, with 9 bases between the two ends. CDR3 length equals 15 residues. The germline V gene encodes CDR1 LNHDA and CDR2 SQIVND (reference sequence). The DNA of the CDR3 is TGTGCCAGTAGTATCCGCGGACACTCTGGAAACACCATATATTTT. Amino acid sequence: CASSIRGHSGNTIYF.

The V and J genes are TRBV7-2 and TRBJ2-5; D gene uncertain. The CDR3 runs to 12 residues. V lost 0 bases and J lost 5, with 4 bases in between. The V gene's germline CDR1 is SGHTA and CDR2 FQGNSA. The CDR3 spells CASSLARETQYF. The DNA for the CDR3 is TGTGCCAGCAGCTTAGCTCGGGAGACCCAGTACTTC.

J is TRBJ2-5 and V is TRBV10-3, with D perhaps TRBD1 (5 bases). Germline assignment: CDR1 ENHRY and CDR2 SYGVKD. The CDR3 sequence is 14 residues long. V lost 0 bases to trimming and J lost 2 bases, with 7 bases between them. The CDR3 reads CAISESQGQETQYF. The CDR3 bases are TGTGCCATCAGTGAGTCCCAGGGTCAAGAGACCCAGTACTTC.

This chain links TRBV9 with TRBJ2-5; 11 nucleotides agree with TRBD2. V lost 0 bases, J lost 5 bases, and 0 bases stayed unmatched. The CDR3 runs to 14 residues. Germline V gene sequence: CDR1 SGDLS, CDR2 YYNGEE. CDR3 nucleotides: TGTGCCAGCAGCGTAGGGACTAGCGGGGAGACCCAGTACTTC. Translated: CASSVGTSGETQYF.

This chain's CDR3 is CSVATGSTDTQYF. The CDR3 DNA sequence: TGCAGCGTTGCGACGGGCAGCACAGATACGCAGTATTTT. J is TRBJ2-3 and V is TRBV29-1; no clear D. CDR1 and CDR2 (germline): SQVTM, ANQGSEA. Trimming shortened V by 4 bases and J by 0 bases, and 8 bases separated the two germline ends. This CDR3 region has 13 residues.

V usage is TRBV6-1 and J usage is TRBJ2-7; D gene unclear. V shed 1 base and J shed 4 bases, with 5 bases lying between them. The CDR3 is 12 amino acids. Germline V gene lookup returns CDR1 MNHNS and CDR2 SASEGT. DNA for the CDR3: TGTGCCAGCAGTGAAGAAAAGTACGAGCAGTACTTC. It codes for CASSEEKYEQYF.

CDR3 region: CASSLSPTEETQYF. CDR3 bases: TGCGCCAGCAGCTTATCCCCGACGGAAGAGACCCAGTACTTC. V gene TRBV5-1 combines with J gene TRBJ2-5; no clear D gene. The CDR3 length is 14 residues. V was trimmed by 2 bases and J by 3 bases, leaving 11 bases between them. Germline V lookup: CDR1 SGHRS, CDR2 YFSETQ.

The chain uses TRBV9 and TRBJ2-3; 7 bases map to TRBD2. V was clipped by 0 bases and J by 4 bases; unmatched bases: 11. This CDR3 is 17 amino acids long. Germline V lookup: CDR1 SGDLS, CDR2 YYNGEE. The CDR3 region is CASSVAPGGGSADTQYF. The CDR3 DNA reads TGTGCCAGCAGCGTAGCTCCGGGGGGAGGGAGCGCAGATACGCAGTATTTT. The whole variable domain, remainder taken from reference TRBV9 and TRBJ2-3, is DSGVTQTPKHLITATGQRVTLRCSPRSGDLSVYWYQQSLDQGLQFLIQYYNGEERAKGNILERFSAQQFPDLHSELNLSSLELGDSALYFCASSVAPGGGSADTQYFGPGTRLTVL.

This chain uses TRBV19 with TRBJ1-1; perhaps TRBD1 as D (6 bases). Trimming removed 8 bases at V and 0 bases at J, with 10 bases between. The CDR3 sequence is 13 residues long. Germline lookup yields CDR1 LNHDA and CDR2 SQIVND (reference sequence). Written as DNA, the CDR3 is TGTGCCAGTGGACAGCTCTTGAACACTGAAGCTTTCTTT. As protein: CASGQLLNTEAFF.

The rearrangement uses TRBV5-1 and TRBJ2-7; D gene uncertain. Germline assignment: CDR1 SGHRS and CDR2 YFSETQ. The CDR3 has 15 amino acids. Trimming removed 3 bases from V and 0 bases from J, with 13 bases in between. CDR3 loop: CASSSQDGYSYEQYF. The DNA of the CDR3 is TGCGCCAGCAGCTCTCAAGACGGTTACTCCTACGAGCAGTACTTC.

J is TRBJ1-1 and V is TRBV5-4, with unresolved D. This CDR3 is built from 14 residues. Germline-derived CDR1 and CDR2 are SGHNT and YYREEE (reference sequence). The V and J ends lost 1 base and 0 bases respectively, with 7 bases between them. The CDR3 bases are TGTGCCAGCAGCTTGAAGGGAATGAACACTGAAGCTTTCTTT. Amino acid sequence: CASSLKGMNTEAFF.

The chain joins TRBV5-1 to TRBJ2-6; D remains ambiguous. V was clipped by 0 bases and J by 0 bases, with 10 bases between them. The CDR3 has 17 residues. CDR1 is SGHRS and CDR2 is YFSETQ in the germline V gene. CDR3 amino acids: CASSLGLTSSGANVLTF. The CDR3 nucleotides read TGCGCCAGCAGCTTGGGGTTGACCAGCTCTGGGGCCAACGTCCTGACTTTC.

Remarks on this clone: At one of its ends the junction is not consistent with the germline gene, which may arise from a read error. The gene calls are TRBV11-2 and TRBJ2-7; D not certain. This CDR3 has 12 residues. Germline assignment: CDR1 SGHAT and CDR2 FQNNGV. The CDR3 sequence: CANSFSRHEQYF. The CDR3 DNA sequence: TGTGCCAACAGCTTTTCCCGACACGAGCAGTACTTC.

The CDR3 sequence is CASSISGGTGEQYF. In DNA form, the CDR3 reads TGTGCCAGCAGCATTAGCGGGGGTACTGGCGAGCAGTACTTC. V gene TRBV5-4 combines with J gene TRBJ2-7; TRBD2 aligns across 9 bases. With 4 bases clipped from V and 6 bases from J, the junction kept 8 bases outside the gene matches. Germline CDR1 is SGHNT and CDR2 is YYREEE (reference sequence). CDR3 size: 14 residues.

The V gene is TRBV19, the J gene TRBJ2-1; the match to TRBD1 covers 10 bases. The ends lost 7 bases at V and 7 bases at J; junction bases unmatched: 4. CDR3 length equals 13 residues. The germline V gene encodes CDR1 LNHDA and CDR2 SQIVND (reference sequence). The CDR3 loop reads CASKRQGANEQFF. The CDR3, as DNA: TGTGCCAGTAAGAGACAGGGGGCAAATGAGCAGTTCTTC.

This chain links TRBV19 with TRBJ2-5; 7 bases align to TRBD1. Unmatched junction bases numbered 4, after V lost 2 bases and J lost 1 base. The germline V gene encodes CDR1 LNHDA and CDR2 SQIVND (reference sequence). The CDR3 totals 15 residues. CDR3 residues: CASSIRGQPQETQYF. DNA for the CDR3: TGTGCCAGTAGTATAAGGGGACAGCCCCAAGAGACCCAGTACTTC.

The J gene is TRBJ2-7, the V gene TRBV5-8, with D unclear. This CDR3 region has 14 residues. The V and J ends lost 6 bases and 7 bases respectively, with 20 bases between them. Germline lookup yields CDR1 SGHTS and CDR2 YDEGEE. CDR3 residues: CASIRSVLFPEQYF. CDR3 DNA sequence: TGTGCCAGCATCCGGAGCGTACTTTTTCCTGAGCAGTACTTC.

V gene TRBV19 combines with J gene TRBJ1-2; D perhaps matches TRBD1 (5 bases). V lost 5 bases and J lost 1, with 11 bases in between. The germline gives CDR1 LNHDA, CDR2 SQIVND (reference sequence). The CDR3 totals 14 residues. The CDR3 DNA follows: TGTGCCAGTAGTCCGGGGGACCTTAACTATGGCTACACCTTC. Amino acids: CASSPGDLNYGYTF.

The chain joins TRBV7-9 to TRBJ2-5, with D tentatively TRBD1 (6 bases). With 0 bases removed from V and 1 base from J, the gap between germline ends came to 9 bases. The CDR3 runs 15 residues. CDR1 is SEHNR, CDR2 FQNEAQ, per germline (reference sequence). CDR3 residues: CASSLALGAQETQYF. The CDR3 nucleotides read TGTGCCAGCAGCTTAGCGCTGGGGGCCCAAGAGACCCAGTACTTC.

This rearrangement joins TRBV18 to TRBJ1-1, with unresolved D. V gave up 3 bases and J gave up 4 bases, with 9 bases separating them. Germline values: CDR1 KGHSH, CDR2 LQKENI. This CDR3 region has 13 residues. The CDR3 DNA reads TGTGCCAGCTCACCGACGAGGAGCACTGAAGCTTTCTTT. Protein: CASSPTRSTEAFF. Full variable domain (missing parts from reference TRBV18 and TRBJ1-1): NAGVMQNPRHLVRRRGQEARLRCSPMKGHSHVYWYRQLPEEGLKFMVYLQKENIIDESGMPKERFSAEFPKEGPSILRIQQVVRGDSAAYFCASSPTRSTEAFFGQGTRLTVV.